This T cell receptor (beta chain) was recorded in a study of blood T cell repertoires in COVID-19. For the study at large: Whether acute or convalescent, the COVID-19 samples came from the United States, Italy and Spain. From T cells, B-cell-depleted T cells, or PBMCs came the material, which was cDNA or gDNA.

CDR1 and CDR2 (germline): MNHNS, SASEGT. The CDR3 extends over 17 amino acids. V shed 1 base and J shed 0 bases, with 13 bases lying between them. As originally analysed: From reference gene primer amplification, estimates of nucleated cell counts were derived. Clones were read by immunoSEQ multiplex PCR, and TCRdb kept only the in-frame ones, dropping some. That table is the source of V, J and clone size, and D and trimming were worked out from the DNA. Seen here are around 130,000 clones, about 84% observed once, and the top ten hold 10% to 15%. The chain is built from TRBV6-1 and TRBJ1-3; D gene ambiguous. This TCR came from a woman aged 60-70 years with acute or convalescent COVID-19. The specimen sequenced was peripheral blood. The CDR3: CASSEDLRQYSGNTIYF. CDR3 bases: TGTGCCAGCAGTGAAGATTTGAGGCAGTACTCTGGAAACACCATATATTTT.